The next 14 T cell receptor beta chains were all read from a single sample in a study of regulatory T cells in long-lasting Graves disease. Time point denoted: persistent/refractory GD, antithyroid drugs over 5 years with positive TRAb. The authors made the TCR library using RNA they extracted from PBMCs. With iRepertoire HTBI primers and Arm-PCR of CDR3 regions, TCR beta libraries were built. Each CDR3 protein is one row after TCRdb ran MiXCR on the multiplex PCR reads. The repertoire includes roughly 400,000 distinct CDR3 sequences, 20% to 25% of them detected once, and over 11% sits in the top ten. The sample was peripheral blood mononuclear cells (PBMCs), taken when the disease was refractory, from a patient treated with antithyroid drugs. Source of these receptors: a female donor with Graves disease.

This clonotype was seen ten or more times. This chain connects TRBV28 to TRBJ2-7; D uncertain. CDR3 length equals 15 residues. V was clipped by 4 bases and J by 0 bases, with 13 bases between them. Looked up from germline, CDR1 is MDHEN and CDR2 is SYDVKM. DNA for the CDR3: TGTGCCAGCAGTTCCCGGCAGGCCCGCTCCTACGAGCAGTACTTC. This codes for CASSSRQARSYEQYF.

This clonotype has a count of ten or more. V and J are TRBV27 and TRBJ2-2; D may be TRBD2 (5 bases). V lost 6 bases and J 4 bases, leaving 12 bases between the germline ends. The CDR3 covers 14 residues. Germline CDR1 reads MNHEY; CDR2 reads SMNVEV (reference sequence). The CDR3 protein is CASRQRASTGELFF. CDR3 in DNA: TGTGCCAGCAGACAGAGGGCCAGCACCGGGGAGCTGTTTTTT.

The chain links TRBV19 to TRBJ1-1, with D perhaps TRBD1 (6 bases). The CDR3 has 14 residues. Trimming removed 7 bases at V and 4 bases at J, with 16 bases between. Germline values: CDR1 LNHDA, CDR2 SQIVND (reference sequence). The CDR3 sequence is CASTTDRLSTEAFF. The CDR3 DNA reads TGTGCCAGTACCACCGACAGGCTAAGCACTGAAGCTTTCTTT.

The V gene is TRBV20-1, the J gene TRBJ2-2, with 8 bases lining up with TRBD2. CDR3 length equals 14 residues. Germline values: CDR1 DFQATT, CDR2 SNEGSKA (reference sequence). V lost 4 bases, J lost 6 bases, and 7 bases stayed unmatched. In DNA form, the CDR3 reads TGCAGTGCTAATCAGCGGGAGTGGGCCGGGGAGCTGTTTTTT. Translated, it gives CSANQREWAGELFF.

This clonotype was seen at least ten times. The CDR3 nucleotides are TGTGCCAGCAGTGGGGACAGGGGCACTGAAGCTTTCTTT. Protein sequence: CASSGDRGTEAFF. This chain links TRBV2 with TRBJ1-1; 10 nucleotides align to TRBD1. The V segment lost 4 bases and the J segment 4 bases; nucleotides outside the gene matches: 0. The CDR3 spans 13 residues. Germline lookup yields CDR1 SNHLY and CDR2 FYNNEI.

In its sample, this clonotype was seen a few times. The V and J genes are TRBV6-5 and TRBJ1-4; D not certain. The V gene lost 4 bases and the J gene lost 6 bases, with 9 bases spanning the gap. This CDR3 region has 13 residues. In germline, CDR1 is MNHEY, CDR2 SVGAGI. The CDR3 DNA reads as TGTGCCAGCAGTTGGCAGAGGGATGAAAAACTGTTTTTT. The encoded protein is CASSWQRDEKLFF.

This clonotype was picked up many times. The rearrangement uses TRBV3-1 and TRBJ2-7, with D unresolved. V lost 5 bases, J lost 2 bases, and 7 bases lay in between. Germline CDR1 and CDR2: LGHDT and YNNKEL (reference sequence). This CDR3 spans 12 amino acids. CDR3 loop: CASSNFPYEQYF. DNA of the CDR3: TGTGCCAGCAGCAACTTCCCCTACGAGCAGTACTTC.

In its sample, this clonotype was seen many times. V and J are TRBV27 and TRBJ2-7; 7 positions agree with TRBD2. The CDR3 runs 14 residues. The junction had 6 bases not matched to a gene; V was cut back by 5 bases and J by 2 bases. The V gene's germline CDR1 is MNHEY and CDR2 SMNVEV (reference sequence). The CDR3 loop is CASSENAGAYEQYF. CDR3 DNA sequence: TGTGCCAGCAGTGAGAATGCGGGAGCCTACGAGCAGTACTTC.

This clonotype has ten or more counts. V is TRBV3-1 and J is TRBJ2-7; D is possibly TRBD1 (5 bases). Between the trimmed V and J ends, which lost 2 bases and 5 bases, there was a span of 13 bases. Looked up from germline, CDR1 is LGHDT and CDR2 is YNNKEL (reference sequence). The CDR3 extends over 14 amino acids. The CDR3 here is CASSQPGIGNEQYF. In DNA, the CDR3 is TGTGCCAGCAGCCAACCAGGGATAGGCAACGAGCAGTACTTC.

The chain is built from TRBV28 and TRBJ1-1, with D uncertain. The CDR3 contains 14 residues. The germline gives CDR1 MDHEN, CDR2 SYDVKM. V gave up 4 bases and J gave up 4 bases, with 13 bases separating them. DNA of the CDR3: TGTGCCAGCAGTTCAAGAGGGAGAAGCACTGAAGCTTTCTTT. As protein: CASSSRGRSTEAFF.

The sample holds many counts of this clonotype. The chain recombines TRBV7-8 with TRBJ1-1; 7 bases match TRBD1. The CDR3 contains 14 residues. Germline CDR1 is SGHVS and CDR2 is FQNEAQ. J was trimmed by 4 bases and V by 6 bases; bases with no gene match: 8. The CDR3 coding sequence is TGTGCCAGCAGGAGGACAGGCCGGGGCACTGAAGCTTTCTTT. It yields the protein CASRRTGRGTEAFF.

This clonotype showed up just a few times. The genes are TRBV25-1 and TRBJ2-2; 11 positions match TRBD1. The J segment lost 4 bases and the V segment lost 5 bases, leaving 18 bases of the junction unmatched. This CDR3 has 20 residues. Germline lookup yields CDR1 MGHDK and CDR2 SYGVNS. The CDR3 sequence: CASSTLRGQGDGGLTGELFF. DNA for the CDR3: TGTGCCAGCAGTACACTAAGGGGACAGGGGGACGGGGGACTCACCGGGGAGCTGTTTTTT.

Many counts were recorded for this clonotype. CDR3 sequence reads: CASRTSGENTGELFF. CDR3 nucleotides: TGTGCCAGCCGGACTAGCGGAGAGAACACCGGGGAGCTGTTTTTT. V gene TRBV6-1 combines with J gene TRBJ2-2, with 10 bases fitting TRBD2. This CDR3 is 15 amino acids long. Germline CDR1 is MNHNS and CDR2 is SASEGT. J gave up 1 base and V 8 bases, and 4 bases lay outside the gene matches.

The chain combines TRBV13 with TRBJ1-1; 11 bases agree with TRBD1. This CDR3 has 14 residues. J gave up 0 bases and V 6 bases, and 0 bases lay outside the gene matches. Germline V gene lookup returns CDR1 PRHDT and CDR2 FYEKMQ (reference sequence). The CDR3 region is CASRDRGLNTEAFF. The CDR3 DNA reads TGTGCCAGCAGGGACAGGGGGCTGAACACTGAAGCTTTCTTT.